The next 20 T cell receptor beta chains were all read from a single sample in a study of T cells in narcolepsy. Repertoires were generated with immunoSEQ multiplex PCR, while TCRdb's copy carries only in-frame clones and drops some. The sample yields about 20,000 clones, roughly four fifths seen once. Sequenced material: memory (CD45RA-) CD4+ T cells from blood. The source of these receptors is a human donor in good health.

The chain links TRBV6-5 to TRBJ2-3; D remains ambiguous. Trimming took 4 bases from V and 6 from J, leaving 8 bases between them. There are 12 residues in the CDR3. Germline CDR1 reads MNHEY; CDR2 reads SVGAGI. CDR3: CASSSRWDTQYF. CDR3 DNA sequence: TGTGCCAGCAGTTCCCGTTGGGATACGCAGTATTTT.

The CDR3 protein is CASTRDSRPTGELFF. The CDR3 region has the DNA TGTGCCAGCACCAGGGACTCCCGGCCCACCGGGGAGCTGTTTTTT. This rearrangement joins TRBV7-9 to TRBJ2-2, with D tentatively TRBD2 (6 bases). The germline V gene has CDR1 SEHNR and CDR2 FQNEAQ (reference sequence). The CDR3 extends over 15 amino acids. The V end was cut by 7 bases, the J end by 4 bases, with 16 bases between.

The CDR3, as DNA: TGTGCCAGCAGCTATAGCGGGGTTCGCACAGATACGCAGTATTTT. Its protein product is CASSYSGVRTDTQYF. This chain joins TRBV7-2 and TRBJ2-3; 8 nucleotides align to TRBD2. Germline-derived CDR1 and CDR2 are SGHTA and FQGNSA. V was pared by 4 bases and J by 1 base, with 4 bases of the junction left unmatched. CDR3 length: 15 amino acids.

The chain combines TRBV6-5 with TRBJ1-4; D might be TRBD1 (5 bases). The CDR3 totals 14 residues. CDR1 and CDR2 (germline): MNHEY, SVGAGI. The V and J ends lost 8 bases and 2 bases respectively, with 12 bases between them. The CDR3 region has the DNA TGTGCCAGCGCAAGGGGCTGGACTAATGAAAAACTGTTTTTT. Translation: CASARGWTNEKLFF.

The CDR3: CASKGLATNYEQYF. The CDR3 DNA reads as TGTGCCAGCAAGGGACTAGCGACGAACTACGAGCAGTACTTC. The V and J genes are TRBV2 and TRBJ2-7, with 10 nucleotides matching TRBD2. V shed 7 bases, J shed 3 bases, and the junction held 6 bases outside the gene matches. The CDR3 is made up of 14 amino acids. CDR1 SNHLY and CDR2 FYNNEI come from the germline V gene.

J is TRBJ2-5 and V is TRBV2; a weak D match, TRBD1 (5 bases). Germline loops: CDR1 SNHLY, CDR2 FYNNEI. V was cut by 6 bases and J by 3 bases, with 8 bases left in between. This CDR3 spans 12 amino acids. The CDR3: CASSETEETQYF. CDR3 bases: TGTGCCAGCAGCGAGACAGAAGAGACCCAGTACTTC.

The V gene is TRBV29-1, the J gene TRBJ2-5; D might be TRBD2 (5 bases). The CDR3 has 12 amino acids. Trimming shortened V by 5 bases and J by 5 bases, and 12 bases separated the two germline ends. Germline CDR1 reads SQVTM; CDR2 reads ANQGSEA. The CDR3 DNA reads TGCAGCGTTCTTCTGGGGAGCGAGACCCAGTACTTC. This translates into CSVLLGSETQYF.

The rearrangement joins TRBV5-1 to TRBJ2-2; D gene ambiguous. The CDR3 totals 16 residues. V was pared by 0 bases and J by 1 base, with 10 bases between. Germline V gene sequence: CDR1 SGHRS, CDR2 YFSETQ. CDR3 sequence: CASSLASGENTGELFF. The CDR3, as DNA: TGCGCCAGCAGCTTGGCGTCTGGGGAGAACACCGGGGAGCTGTTTTTT.

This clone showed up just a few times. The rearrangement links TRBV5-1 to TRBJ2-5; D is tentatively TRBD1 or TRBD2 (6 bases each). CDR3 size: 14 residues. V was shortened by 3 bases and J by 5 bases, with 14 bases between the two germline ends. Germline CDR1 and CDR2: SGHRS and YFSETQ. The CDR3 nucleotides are TGCGCCAGCAGCTCGAAAGGGGGGCGGGAGACCCAGTACTTC. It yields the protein CASSSKGGRETQYF.

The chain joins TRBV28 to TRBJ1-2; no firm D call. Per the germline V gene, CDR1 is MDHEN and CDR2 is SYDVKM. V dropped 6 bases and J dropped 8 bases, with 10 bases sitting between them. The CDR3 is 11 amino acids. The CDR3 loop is CASRRYEGYTF. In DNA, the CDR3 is TGTGCCAGCAGGCGCTACGAAGGCTACACCTTC.

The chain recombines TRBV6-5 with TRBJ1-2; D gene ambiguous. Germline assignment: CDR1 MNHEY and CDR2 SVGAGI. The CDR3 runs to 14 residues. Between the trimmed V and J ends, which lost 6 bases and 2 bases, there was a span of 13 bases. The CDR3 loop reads CASREPGANYGYTF. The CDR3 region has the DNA TGTGCCAGCAGAGAGCCAGGCGCAAACTATGGCTACACCTTC.

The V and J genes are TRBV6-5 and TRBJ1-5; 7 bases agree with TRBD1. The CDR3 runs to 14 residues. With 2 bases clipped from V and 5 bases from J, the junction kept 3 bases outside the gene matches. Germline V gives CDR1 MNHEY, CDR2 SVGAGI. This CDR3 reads CASSYEGGYQPQHF. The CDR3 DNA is TGTGCCAGCAGTTACGAAGGGGGCTATCAGCCCCAGCATTTT.

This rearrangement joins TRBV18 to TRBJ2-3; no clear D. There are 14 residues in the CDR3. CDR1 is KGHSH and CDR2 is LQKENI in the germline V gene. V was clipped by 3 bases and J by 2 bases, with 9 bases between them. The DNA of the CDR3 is TGTGCCAGCTCACCGACCGACTCCACAGATACGCAGTATTTT. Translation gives CASSPTDSTDTQYF.

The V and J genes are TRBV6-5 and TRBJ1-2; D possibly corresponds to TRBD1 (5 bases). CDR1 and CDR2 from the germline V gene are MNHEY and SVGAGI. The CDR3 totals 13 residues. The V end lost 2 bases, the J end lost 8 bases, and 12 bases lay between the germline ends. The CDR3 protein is CASSYAGGVGYTF. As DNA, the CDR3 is TGTGCCAGCAGTTACGCAGGAGGGGTGGGCTACACCTTC.

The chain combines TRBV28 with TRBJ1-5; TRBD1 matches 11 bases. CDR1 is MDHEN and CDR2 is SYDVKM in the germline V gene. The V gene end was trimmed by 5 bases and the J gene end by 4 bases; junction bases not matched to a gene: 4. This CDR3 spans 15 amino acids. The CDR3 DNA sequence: TGTGCCAGCAGTGTCGGGACAGGGGGGAATCAGCCCCAGCATTTT. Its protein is CASSVGTGGNQPQHF.

The CDR3 DNA follows: TGTGCCAGCAGCTTAACGACAGTGACTGAAGCTTTCTTT. Amino acids: CASSLTTVTEAFF. This chain joins TRBV7-3 and TRBJ1-1; possible D gene TRBD1, 5 bases. The CDR3 spans 13 residues. The ends were cut back, 0 bases at V and 5 bases at J, with 7 bases in the middle. Germline loops: CDR1 SGHTA, CDR2 FQGTGA.

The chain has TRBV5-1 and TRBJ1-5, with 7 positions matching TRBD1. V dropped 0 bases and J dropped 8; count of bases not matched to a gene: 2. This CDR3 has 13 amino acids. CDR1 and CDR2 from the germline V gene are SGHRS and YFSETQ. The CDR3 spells CASSLGQGEPQHF. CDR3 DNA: TGCGCCAGCAGCTTGGGGCAGGGGGAGCCCCAGCATTTT.

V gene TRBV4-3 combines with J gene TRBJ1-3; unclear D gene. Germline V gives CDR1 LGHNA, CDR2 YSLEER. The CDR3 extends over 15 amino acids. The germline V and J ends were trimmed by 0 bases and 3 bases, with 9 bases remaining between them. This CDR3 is CASSQDGRSGNTIYF. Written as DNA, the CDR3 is TGCGCCAGCAGCCAAGATGGGCGGAGTGGAAACACCATATATTTT.

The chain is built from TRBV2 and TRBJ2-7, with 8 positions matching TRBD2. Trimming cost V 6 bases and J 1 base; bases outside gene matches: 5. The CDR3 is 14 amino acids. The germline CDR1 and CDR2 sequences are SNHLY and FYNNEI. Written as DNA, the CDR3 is TGTGCCAGCAGACTACGGGGGGGATCCTACGAGCAGTACTTC. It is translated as CASRLRGGSYEQYF.

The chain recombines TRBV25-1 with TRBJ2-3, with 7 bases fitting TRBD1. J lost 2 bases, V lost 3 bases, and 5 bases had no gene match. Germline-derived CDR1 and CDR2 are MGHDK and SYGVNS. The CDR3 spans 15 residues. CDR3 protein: CASSETGTDTDTQYF. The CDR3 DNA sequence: TGTGCCAGCAGTGAGACCGGGACAGACACAGATACGCAGTATTTT.